The TCR beta chain under discussion was sequenced for a study of PD-L1 blockade in urothelial cancer. The overall study: Twenty-five of 29 patients were males with bladder-origin urothelial cancer. Blood analysis occurred 3 weeks (second dose) and 6 weeks after treatment start.

The time point was: pretreatment peripheral blood. It was locally advanced or metastatic urothelial carcinoma that patients had. Patient sample counts ranged from 1 to 8, pretreatment and on-treatment. The CDR3 totals 13 residues. Trimming shortened V by 10 bases and J by 6 bases, and 18 bases separated the two germline ends. Germline CDR1 and CDR2: ENHRY and SYGVKD. Method: immunoSEQ multiplex PCR; TCRdb's copy keeps in-frame clones and lacks some. The profile covers approximately 88,000 clones, with roughly 84% appearing a single time and roughly 2% taken by the ten largest. V usage is TRBV10-3 and J usage is TRBJ1-2; possible D gene TRBD1, 5 bases. Specimen: PBMCs, collected around atezolizumab (anti-PD-L1) treatment. The receptor was isolated from a man in his 60s with urothelial cancer. CDR3 sequence reads: CATTAQAGNGYTF. The CDR3 coding sequence is TGTGCCACTACCGCCCAGGCAGGGAATGGCTACACCTTC.